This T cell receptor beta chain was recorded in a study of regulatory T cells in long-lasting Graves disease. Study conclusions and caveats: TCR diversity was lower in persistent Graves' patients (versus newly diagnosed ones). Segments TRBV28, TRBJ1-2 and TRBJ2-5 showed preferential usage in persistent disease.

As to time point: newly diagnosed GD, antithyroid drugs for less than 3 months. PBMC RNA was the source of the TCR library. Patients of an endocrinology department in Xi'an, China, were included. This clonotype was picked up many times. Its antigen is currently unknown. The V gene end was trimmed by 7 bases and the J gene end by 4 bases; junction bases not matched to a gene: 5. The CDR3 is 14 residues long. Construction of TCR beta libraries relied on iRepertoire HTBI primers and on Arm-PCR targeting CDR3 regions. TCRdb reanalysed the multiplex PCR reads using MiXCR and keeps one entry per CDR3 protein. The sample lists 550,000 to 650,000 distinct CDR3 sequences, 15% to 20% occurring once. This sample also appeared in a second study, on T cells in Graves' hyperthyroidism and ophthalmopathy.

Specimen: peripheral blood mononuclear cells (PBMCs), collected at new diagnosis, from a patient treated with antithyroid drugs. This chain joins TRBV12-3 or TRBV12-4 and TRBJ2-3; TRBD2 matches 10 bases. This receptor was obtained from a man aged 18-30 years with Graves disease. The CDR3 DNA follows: TGTGCCAGCATGGTAGCGGGGGGCGCAGATACGCAGTATTTT. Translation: CASMVAGGADTQYF.